Each of the 10 T cell receptor beta chains below was sequenced from the same sample in a study of tissue T cells after allogeneic stem cell transplantation (dated by TCRdb to 2021 to 2024). Libraries were prepared through the immunoSEQ multiplex PCR assay. In its TCRdb copy, this immuneACCESS table keeps in-frame sequences only and misses some clones. Where compared with another copy, unresolved V genes explain less than half of these, and the others have no known cause. For this sample the table gives about 5,800 clones, of which roughly 56% were detected only once. Of the sample, 21% falls within the top ten clones. What this sample's time point label stands for: human tissue collected at research (rapid) autopsy. Sequences were derived from tissue from the jejunum, sampled at autopsy. The receptors come from a male donor at least 60 years old with lung cancer.

The chain carries TRBV5-4 and TRBJ2-7; no reliable D call. This CDR3 region has 15 residues. Germline assignment: CDR1 SGHNT and CDR2 YYREEE (reference sequence). The V end lost 1 base, the J end lost 3 bases, and 14 bases lay between the germline ends. CDR3 coding DNA: TGTGCCAGCAGCTTGTATGACCTCCCAGGCTACGAGCAGTACTTC. Translating it yields CASSLYDLPGYEQYF.

This chain uses TRBV5-4 with TRBJ2-7; D could derive from TRBD1 or TRBD2 (5 bases each). Germline CDR1 reads SGHNT; CDR2 reads YYREEE (reference sequence). The CDR3 has 16 amino acids. Trimming left V 4 bases short and J 3 bases short, with 20 bases between. In DNA, the CDR3 is TGTGCCAGCAGCACCCGGATCGGGACCGAGAGCTACGAGCAGTACTTC. Translated: CASSTRIGTESYEQYF.

This clone was observed a handful of times. The chain carries TRBV11-1 and TRBJ2-7; a weak D match, TRBD2 (6 bases). Looked up from germline, CDR1 is SGHAT and CDR2 is FQDESV (reference sequence). V lost 4 bases to trimming and J lost 2 bases, with 15 bases between them. The CDR3 consists of 15 residues. CDR3: CASSYASAKTYEQYF. CDR3 in DNA: TGTGCCAGCAGCTACGCTAGCGCAAAAACCTACGAGCAGTACTTC.

The V call is TRBV5-4, the J call TRBJ2-7, with a possible D match to TRBD2 (5 bases). Germline V gene lookup returns CDR1 SGHNT and CDR2 YYREEE (reference sequence). The ends were cut back, 0 bases at V and 6 bases at J, with 10 bases in the middle. The CDR3 has 13 amino acids. This chain's CDR3 is CASSLEPGSEQYF. As DNA, the CDR3 is TGTGCCAGCAGCTTGGAACCGGGGAGCGAGCAGTACTTC.

This clone appeared a few times. The J gene is TRBJ1-4, the V gene TRBV3-1 (or the pseudogene TRBV3-2); the D is unclear. The length of the CDR3 is 17 residues. CDR1 and CDR2 from the germline V gene are LGHDT and YNNKEL (reference sequence). Trimming shortened V by 2 bases and J by 4 bases, and 17 bases separated the two germline ends. The CDR3 is CASSQNWTGAINEKLFF. In DNA form, the CDR3 reads TGTGCCAGCAGCCAAAATTGGACGGGAGCGATTAATGAAAAACTGTTTTTT.

There are a few counts of this clone. The chain combines TRBV4-2 with TRBJ2-6, with 7 bases aligning to TRBD1. The J segment lost 1 base and the V segment lost 4 bases, leaving 10 bases of the junction unmatched. This CDR3 is 18 amino acids long. Germline V gene data show CDR1 as LGHNA and CDR2 as YNFKEQ. The CDR3 nucleotides read TGTGCCAGCAGCCCCCCGCCGGGACAGATTTCTGGGGCCAACGTCCTGACTTTC. The encoded protein is CASSPPPGQISGANVLTF.

This clone was observed a few times. The chain combines TRBV7-9 with TRBJ1-6; D is ambiguous. The CDR3 is 15 residues long. CDR1 SEHNR and CDR2 FQNEAQ come from the germline V gene (reference sequence). Between the trimmed V and J ends, which lost 5 bases and 6 bases, there was a span of 14 bases. CDR3 residues: CASSPSWRGNSPLHF. CDR3 bases: TGTGCCAGCAGCCCCTCCTGGCGGGGTAATTCACCCCTCCACTTT.

The J gene is TRBJ2-7, the V gene TRBV12-3 or TRBV12-4; maybe TRBD1 (5 bases). Trimming removed 6 bases at V and 2 bases at J, with 11 bases between. The CDR3 has 13 amino acids. The CDR3 is CASRFAGTYEQYF. CDR3 nucleotides: TGTGCCAGCAGGTTCGCAGGGACCTACGAGCAGTACTTC.

There are a few counts of this clone. The chain is built from TRBV30 and TRBJ1-3, with D tentatively TRBD1 (5 bases). V was shortened by 7 bases and J by 4 bases, with 17 bases between the two germline ends. Germline V lookup: CDR1 GTSNPN, CDR2 SVGIG (reference sequence). The CDR3 length is 14 residues. The chain's CDR3 is CASLGQGKGNTIYF. For the CDR3, the DNA is TGTGCCTCCTTGGGGCAGGGCAAAGGAAACACCATATATTTT.

This clone showed up just a few times. The chain links TRBV5-6 to TRBJ2-7, with TRBD2 identical over 14 bases. This CDR3 is built from 17 residues. Germline CDR1 is SGHDT and CDR2 is YYEEEE. The junction had 7 bases not matched to a gene; V was cut back by 3 bases and J by 2 bases. The CDR3 nucleotides read TGTGCCAGCAGCTCCGGGACTAGCGGGAGATCCCCCTACGAGCAGTACTTC. This sequence encodes CASSSGTSGRSPYEQYF.